Listed below are T cell receptor beta chains from one sample, sequenced in a study of identical twins. TCRdb fed the 5' RACE reads into MiXCR, producing one record per CDR3 protein. The data contain about 490,000 distinct CDR3 sequences, roughly 15% of them singletons. The same sample was also studied in work on yellow fever vaccine responses in identical twins.

The specimen sequenced was CD4+ T cells sorted from blood. The receptor source for this set is a woman aged 18-35 years in good health. CDR3s include the opening cysteine and the closing phenylalanine or tryptophan. A D gene is named only where the DNA matches it firmly. Part of the rows lack a size; the others show once, few, many or a class for expanded clones.

j_call: TRBJ2-1; v_call: TRBV5-1; d_call: NA; clone_size: NA; cdr3_aa: CASRIPEEGDFSYNEQFF; cdr3_nt: TGCGCCAGCAGGATCCCAGAGGAAGGGGACTTCTCCTACAATGAGCAGTTCTTC
j_call: TRBJ2-1; v_call: TRBV5-1; d_call: NA; clone_size: NA; cdr3_aa: CASSLGTAGNNEQFF; cdr3_nt: TGCGCCAGCAGCTTGGGGACCGCCGGCAACAATGAGCAGTTCTTC
j_call: TRBJ2-1; v_call: TRBV11-2; d_call: TRBD2; clone_size: few; cdr3_aa: CASSLSGKQFF; cdr3_nt: TGTGCCAGCAGCTTAAGCGGGAAGCAGTTCTTC
j_call: TRBJ2-3; v_call: TRBV28; d_call: TRBD2; clone_size: NA; cdr3_aa: CASSYPRSRAGRTSRSDTQYF; cdr3_nt: TGTGCCAGCAGTTACCCCCGAAGCAGGGCGGGGAGGACTAGCAGGTCAGATACGCAGTATTTT
j_call: TRBJ2-1; v_call: TRBV11-3; d_call: NA; clone_size: NA; cdr3_aa: CASRGLRGDNEQFF; cdr3_nt: TGTGCCAGCAGAGGTCTGCGAGGAGACAATGAGCAGTTCTTC
j_call: TRBJ2-5; v_call: TRBV21-1; d_call: NA; clone_size: NA; cdr3_aa: CASSKVYNRTGRETQYF; cdr3_nt: TGTGCCAGCAGCAAAGTTTATAACAGGACAGGGCGGGAGACCCAGTACTTC
j_call: TRBJ2-1; v_call: TRBV5-1; d_call: TRBD2; clone_size: few; cdr3_aa: CASSLGLAAFYNEQFF; cdr3_nt: TGCGCCAGCAGCTTGGGACTAGCGGCTTTTTACAATGAGCAGTTCTTC
j_call: TRBJ1-1; v_call: TRBV28; d_call: NA; clone_size: few; cdr3_aa: CASIRDLPWEPEAFF; cdr3_nt: TGTGCCAGTATCCGGGACCTACCTTGGGAACCTGAAGCTTTCTTT
j_call: TRBJ1-2; v_call: TRBV12-3/TRBV12-4; d_call: TRBD1; clone_size: many; cdr3_aa: CASSPAPTGGRAGYTF; cdr3_nt: TGTGCCAGCAGTCCCGCCCCGACAGGGGGCAGGGCTGGCTACACCTTC
j_call: TRBJ2-5; v_call: TRBV29-1; d_call: TRBD2; clone_size: few; cdr3_aa: CSVEGLAGGLGTQYF; cdr3_nt: TGCAGCGTTGAGGGACTAGCGGGAGGACTGGGGACCCAGTACTTC
j_call: TRBJ2-1; v_call: TRBV12-3/TRBV12-4; d_call: TRBD2; clone_size: many; cdr3_aa: CASSPSGTSGYNEQFF; cdr3_nt: TGTGCCAGCAGTCCAAGCGGGACTAGCGGATACAATGAGCAGTTCTTC
j_call: TRBJ2-1; v_call: TRBV5-1; d_call: TRBD2; clone_size: few; cdr3_aa: CASTVREGGSEQFF; cdr3_nt: TGCGCCAGCACAGTGAGGGAGGGCGGGAGTGAGCAGTTCTTC
j_call: TRBJ1-5; v_call: TRBV5-1; d_call: NA; clone_size: NA; cdr3_aa: CASSLGEGGYNQPQHF; cdr3_nt: TGCGCCAGCAGCTTGGGGGAGGGCGGCTACAATCAGCCCCAGCATTTT
j_call: TRBJ1-2; v_call: TRBV5-1; d_call: NA; clone_size: NA; cdr3_aa: CASSPGGGNYGYTF; cdr3_nt: TGCGCCAGCAGCCCCGGCGGGGGGAACTATGGCTACACCTTC
j_call: TRBJ2-6; v_call: TRBV7-2; d_call: NA; clone_size: few; cdr3_aa: CASSVGGGSGANVLTF; cdr3_nt: TGTGCCAGCAGCGTTGGGGGCGGTTCTGGGGCCAACGTCCTGACTTTC
j_call: TRBJ1-5; v_call: TRBV2; d_call: TRBD1; clone_size: many; cdr3_aa: CASTSEQGGKPQHF; cdr3_nt: TGTGCCAGCACCTCAGAGCAGGGGGGTAAGCCCCAGCATTTT
j_call: TRBJ1-5; v_call: TRBV5-1; d_call: TRBD1; clone_size: NA; cdr3_aa: CASSLDPGQGNQPQHF; cdr3_nt: TGCGCCAGCAGCTTGGACCCGGGACAGGGCAATCAGCCCCAGCATTTT
j_call: TRBJ2-5; v_call: TRBV4-2; d_call: TRBD2; clone_size: few; cdr3_aa: CASSQDKREQETQYF; cdr3_nt: TGTGCCAGCAGCCAAGATAAGCGGGAGCAGGAGACCCAGTACTTC
j_call: TRBJ2-1; v_call: TRBV5-1; d_call: NA; clone_size: NA; cdr3_aa: CASSLGGGRLRDEQFF; cdr3_nt: TGCGCCAGCTCCCTTGGCGGGGGCAGACTTAGGGATGAGCAGTTCTTC
j_call: TRBJ2-3; v_call: TRBV6-1; d_call: NA; clone_size: NA; cdr3_aa: CASSEPPDTQYF; cdr3_nt: TGTGCCAGCAGTGAACCACCGGATACGCAGTATTTT
j_call: TRBJ2-1; v_call: TRBV5-1; d_call: TRBD2; clone_size: many; cdr3_aa: CASSRGLAGGSYNEQFF; cdr3_nt: TGCGCCAGCAGCCGGGGACTAGCGGGAGGGTCCTACAATGAGCAGTTCTTC
j_call: TRBJ2-3; v_call: TRBV5-1; d_call: NA; clone_size: few; cdr3_aa: CASSPGRASTDTQYF; cdr3_nt: TGCGCCAGCAGCCCAGGACGGGCTAGCACAGATACGCAGTATTTT
j_call: TRBJ1-4; v_call: TRBV12-3/TRBV12-4; d_call: TRBD1; clone_size: few; cdr3_aa: CASSSHHRGSGELFF; cdr3_nt: TGTGCCAGCAGTAGCCACCACAGGGGATCGGGTGAACTGTTTTTT
j_call: TRBJ2-5; v_call: TRBV24-1; d_call: NA; clone_size: NA; cdr3_aa: CATSWGETQYF; cdr3_nt: TGTGCCACTTCGTGGGGAGAGACCCAGTACTTC
j_call: TRBJ2-5; v_call: TRBV12-3/TRBV12-4; d_call: TRBD1; clone_size: few; cdr3_aa: CASSFLQGAGETQYF; cdr3_nt: TGTGCCAGCAGTTTCTTACAGGGGGCGGGGGAGACCCAGTACTTC
j_call: TRBJ2-1; v_call: TRBV25-1; d_call: TRBD1; clone_size: few; cdr3_aa: CASSRGQSEQFF; cdr3_nt: TGTGCCAGCAGTAGGGGGCAATCTGAGCAGTTCTTC
j_call: TRBJ2-3; v_call: TRBV6-4; d_call: NA; clone_size: few; cdr3_aa: CASSAQGADTQYF; cdr3_nt: TGTGCCAGCAGCGCTCAGGGTGCAGATACGCAGTATTTT
j_call: TRBJ2-1; v_call: TRBV4-1; d_call: NA; clone_size: NA; cdr3_aa: CASSQDPDGSLTYNEQFF; cdr3_nt: TGCGCCAGCAGCCAAGATCCTGACGGGAGTCTAACCTACAATGAGCAGTTCTTC
j_call: TRBJ2-7; v_call: TRBV28; d_call: TRBD2; clone_size: few; cdr3_aa: CASSQLAGVGEQYF; cdr3_nt: TGTGCCAGCTCCCAGTTGGCGGGAGTGGGCGAGCAGTACTTC
j_call: TRBJ2-1; v_call: TRBV11-1; d_call: TRBD1; clone_size: NA; cdr3_aa: CASSFNRSGGWSYNEQFF; cdr3_nt: TGTGCCAGCAGCTTCAACCGTTCAGGGGGCTGGTCCTACAATGAGCAGTTCTTC
j_call: TRBJ1-1; v_call: TRBV5-1; d_call: TRBD1; clone_size: few; cdr3_aa: CASSLTVRRGDTEAFF; cdr3_nt: TGCGCCAGCAGCTTGACAGTCCGCAGGGGGGACACTGAAGCTTTCTTT
j_call: TRBJ2-5; v_call: TRBV11-2; d_call: TRBD2; clone_size: NA; cdr3_aa: CASSLGLAGLQGETQYF; cdr3_nt: TGTGCCAGCAGCTTGGGACTAGCGGGTCTACAGGGGGAGACCCAGTACTTC
j_call: TRBJ2-3; v_call: TRBV28; d_call: NA; clone_size: NA; cdr3_aa: CASRHPRGTGSTDTQYF; cdr3_nt: TGTGCCAGCAGACATCCAAGGGGGACGGGGAGCACAGATACGCAGTATTTT
j_call: TRBJ2-7; v_call: TRBV7-8; d_call: NA; clone_size: few; cdr3_aa: CASSLMATVNYEQYF; cdr3_nt: TGTGCCAGCAGCTTAATGGCGACAGTCAACTACGAGCAGTACTTC
j_call: TRBJ2-7; v_call: TRBV6-1; d_call: TRBD1; clone_size: NA; cdr3_aa: CASSQGVRYEQYF; cdr3_nt: TGTGCCAGCTCTCAGGGGGTCCGCTACGAGCAGTACTTC
j_call: TRBJ1-1; v_call: TRBV5-1; d_call: NA; clone_size: few; cdr3_aa: CASSLAGGEITEAFF; cdr3_nt: TGCGCCAGCAGCTTGGCCGGAGGGGAAATCACTGAAGCTTTCTTT
j_call: TRBJ2-1; v_call: TRBV5-1; d_call: NA; clone_size: NA; cdr3_aa: CASKLAVEQFF; cdr3_nt: TGCGCCAGCAAACTAGCAGTTGAGCAGTTCTTC
j_call: TRBJ2-3; v_call: TRBV5-1; d_call: NA; clone_size: few; cdr3_aa: CASSQSGSQGGTDTQYF; cdr3_nt: TGCGCCAGCAGCCAGAGCGGATCCCAAGGGGGCACAGATACGCAGTATTTT
j_call: TRBJ2-3; v_call: TRBV6-1; d_call: TRBD1; clone_size: NA; cdr3_aa: CASSEASRGDTQYF; cdr3_nt: TGTGCCAGCAGTGAAGCTTCCAGGGGGGATACGCAGTATTTT
j_call: TRBJ1-2; v_call: TRBV18; d_call: NA; clone_size: NA; cdr3_aa: CASSPAGPNYGYTF; cdr3_nt: TGTGCCAGCTCACCGGCCGGGCCTAACTATGGCTACACCTTC
j_call: TRBJ2-2; v_call: TRBV12-3/TRBV12-4; d_call: NA; clone_size: few; cdr3_aa: CASRSGSTGELFF; cdr3_nt: TGTGCCAGCAGGTCCGGGAGCACCGGGGAGCTGTTTTTT
j_call: TRBJ2-2; v_call: TRBV9; d_call: NA; clone_size: NA; cdr3_aa: CASSVLEGWSGELFF; cdr3_nt: TGTGCCAGCAGCGTACTAGAGGGGTGGTCCGGGGAGCTGTTTTTT
j_call: TRBJ2-1; v_call: TRBV6-5; d_call: NA; clone_size: NA; cdr3_aa: CASSYSRRLGNEQFF; cdr3_nt: TGTGCCAGCAGTTACTCGCGACGGTTGGGGAATGAGCAGTTCTTC
j_call: TRBJ2-2; v_call: TRBV5-1; d_call: TRBD2; clone_size: NA; cdr3_aa: CASTSGTSGNTGELFF; cdr3_nt: TGCGCCAGCACCTCCGGGACTAGCGGGAACACCGGGGAGCTGTTTTTT
j_call: TRBJ2-1; v_call: TRBV7-6; d_call: TRBD1; clone_size: few; cdr3_aa: CASSVTVRDRIYNEQFF; cdr3_nt: TGTGCCAGCAGCGTGACGGTGCGGGACAGGATTTACAATGAGCAGTTCTTC
j_call: TRBJ2-7; v_call: TRBV29-1; d_call: NA; clone_size: few; cdr3_aa: CSVRGAGEQYF; cdr3_nt: TGCAGCGTTAGGGGCGCGGGGGAGCAGTACTTC
j_call: TRBJ1-5; v_call: TRBV24-1; d_call: NA; clone_size: NA; cdr3_aa: CATSDGQSNQPQHF; cdr3_nt: TGTGCCACCAGTGATGGACAGAGTAATCAGCCCCAGCATTTT
j_call: TRBJ2-1; v_call: TRBV6-1; d_call: TRBD2; clone_size: few; cdr3_aa: CASRSIAGGSDNEQFF; cdr3_nt: TGTGCCAGCAGATCGATAGCGGGAGGTTCGGACAATGAGCAGTTCTTC